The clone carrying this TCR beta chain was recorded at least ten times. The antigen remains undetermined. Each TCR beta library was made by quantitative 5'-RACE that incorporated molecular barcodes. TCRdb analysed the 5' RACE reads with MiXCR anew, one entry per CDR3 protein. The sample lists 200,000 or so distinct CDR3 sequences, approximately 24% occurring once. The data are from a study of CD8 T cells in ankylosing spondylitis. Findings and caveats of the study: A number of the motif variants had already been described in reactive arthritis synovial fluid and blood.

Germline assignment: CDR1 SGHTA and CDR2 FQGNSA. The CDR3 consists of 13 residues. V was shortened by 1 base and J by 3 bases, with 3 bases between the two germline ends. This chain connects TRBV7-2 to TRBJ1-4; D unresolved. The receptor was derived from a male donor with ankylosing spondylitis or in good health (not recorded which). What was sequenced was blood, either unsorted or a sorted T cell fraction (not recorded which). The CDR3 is CASSLEPNEKLFF. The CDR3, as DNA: TGTGCCAGCAGCTTAGAGCCTAATGAAAAACTGTTTTTT.